Listed here are 10 T cell receptor beta chains from one sample, sequenced in a study of shared clonotypes between healthy human individuals. The method was immunoSEQ multiplex PCR; TCRdb's version includes in-frame clones alone and lacks a portion of them. The sample lists approximately 2.1 million clones, approximately 93% seen once, with approximately 0.4% in the top ten. The specimen sequenced was naive CD4+ T cells from PBMCs. Noted subset: CD45RA+ positively selected. These TCRs come from a man aged 18 to 29 in good health. Some clones in this sample may be carry-over from other donors' samples.

The V call is TRBV9, the J call TRBJ2-3; D perhaps matches TRBD2 (6 bases). Between the trimmed V and J ends, which lost 3 bases and 3 bases, there was a span of 23 bases. This CDR3 spans 18 amino acids. The V gene's germline CDR1 is SGDLS and CDR2 YYNGEE. The CDR3 protein is CASSGRLGREVGTDTQYF. The CDR3 region has the DNA TGTGCCAGCAGCGGCCGTCTCGGCAGGGAGGTTGGTACAGATACGCAGTATTTT. The full variable domain, in which reference TRBV9 and TRBJ2-3 provide the parts outside the CDR3, is DSGVTQTPKHLITATGQRVTLRCSPRSGDLSVYWYQQSLDQGLQFLIQYYNGEERAKGNILERFSAQQFPDLHSELNLSSLELGDSALYFCASSGRLGREVGTDTQYFGPGTRLTVL.

This chain joins TRBV7-9 and TRBJ2-7, with 7 bases identical to TRBD2. CDR3 size: 15 residues. Germline V gene data show CDR1 as SEHNR and CDR2 as FQNEAQ (reference sequence). Germline trimming cut 4 bases from V and 2 bases from J; bases unmatched to any gene: 8. For the CDR3, the DNA is TGTGCCAGCAGCTCTATAGCGGGTGCCACCTACGAGCAGTACTTC. Translated: CASSSIAGATYEQYF.

V and J are TRBV10-3 and TRBJ2-1, with 7 bases identical to TRBD2. The CDR3 contains 13 residues. The V segment lost 7 bases and the J segment 10 bases; nucleotides outside the gene matches: 10. The germline CDR1 and CDR2 sequences are ENHRY and SYGVKD. The CDR3 coding sequence is TGTGCCATCAATGAACCTGGACTAGTCGAGCAGTTCTTC. Its protein is CAINEPGLVEQFF.

This clone was recorded once. The chain links TRBV28 to TRBJ1-4, with a tentative D call TRBD1 (5 bases). The germline CDR1 and CDR2 sequences are MDHEN and SYDVKM. CDR3 length equals 14 residues. V was trimmed by 3 bases and J by 5 bases, leaving 10 bases between them. The CDR3 DNA follows: TGTGCCAGCAGTTTGACACAGGAAAATGAAAAACTGTTTTTT. Protein sequence: CASSLTQENEKLFF.

The V gene is TRBV28, the J gene TRBJ2-7, with D maybe TRBD2 (6 bases). The V end was cut by 7 bases, the J end by 1 base, with 17 bases between. Germline V CDR1 and CDR2: MDHEN, SYDVKM. The CDR3 has 15 residues. This CDR3 is CASTLLGGLSYEQYF. DNA for the CDR3: TGTGCCAGCACCCTACTGGGGGGTCTTTCCTACGAGCAGTACTTC.

About this clone: Other DNA sequences in the sample encode the same CDR3. The chain has TRBV6-6 and TRBJ2-5; 7 bases map to TRBD2. Germline CDR1 is MNHNY and CDR2 is SVGAGI (reference sequence). V dropped 6 bases and J dropped 2; count of bases not matched to a gene: 3. The CDR3 runs 13 residues. CDR3 sequence: CASSWGGQETQYF. The CDR3 DNA follows: TGTGCCAGCAGCTGGGGGGGGCAAGAGACCCAGTACTTC.

The rearrangement joins TRBV30 to TRBJ2-1; 7 positions match TRBD1. The CDR3 spans 14 residues. V lost 5 bases and J lost 2; bases outside the gene matches: 6. The germline gives CDR1 GTSNPN, CDR2 SVGIG (reference sequence). Here the CDR3 reads CAWGRDSPYNEQFF. The DNA for the CDR3 is TGTGCCTGGGGACGGGACAGCCCCTACAATGAGCAGTTCTTC.

This chain uses TRBV6-1 with TRBJ1-1, with D unresolved. The CDR3 covers 14 residues. The ends were cut back, 4 bases at V and 1 base at J, with 10 bases in the middle. Germline CDR1 MNHNS, CDR2 SASEGT. For the CDR3, the DNA is TGTGCCAGCAGTGGAAGGACTCCGAACACTGAAGCTTTCTTT. It translates to CASSGRTPNTEAFF.

The rearrangement uses TRBV7-9 and TRBJ1-3; D is undetermined. Germline V lookup: CDR1 SEHNR, CDR2 FQNEAQ (reference sequence). The V end was cut by 2 bases, the J end by 0 bases, with 5 bases between. The CDR3 spans 14 residues. As DNA, the CDR3 is TGTGCCAGCAGCTTACGAGACTCTGGAAACACCATATATTTT. Protein product: CASSLRDSGNTIYF.

The chain employs TRBV28 and TRBJ1-4; 12 bases match TRBD1. The V gene's germline CDR1 is MDHEN and CDR2 SYDVKM. The junction had 7 bases not matched to a gene; V was cut back by 1 base and J by 7 bases. The CDR3 has 17 residues. The CDR3 is CASSLSGTGGAGEKLFF. The CDR3 coding sequence is TGTGCCAGCAGTTTATCGGGGACAGGGGGCGCAGGTGAAAAACTGTTTTTT.